Following are 17 T cell receptor beta chains from one sample sequenced in a study of lymphopenia after photon versus proton radiotherapy. The table came from immunoSEQ multiplex PCR; TCRdb's copy has only in-frame clones and leaves some out. The sample has some 29,000 clones, 81% seen once. Source: peripheral blood, taken from a patient treated with photon-based radiotherapy. Receptor source: a man in his fifties with gastric cancer.

This chain connects TRBV4-1 to TRBJ2-5; 13 bases are shared with TRBD2. The J segment lost 0 bases and the V segment lost 1 base, leaving 5 bases of the junction unmatched. The CDR3 has 18 residues. The germline V gene has CDR1 MGHRA and CDR2 YSYEKL. This CDR3 reads CASSQGLAGGGYQETQYF. The CDR3 DNA follows: TGCGCCAGCAGCCAAGGACTAGCGGGGGGAGGGTACCAAGAGACCCAGTACTTC.

This clone was picked up one time. This CDR3 reads CASSLDLRRESADTQYF. CDR3 nucleotide sequence: TGTGCCAGCAGCTTAGATCTGAGAAGGGAGTCGGCAGATACGCAGTATTTT. The chain joins TRBV11-2 to TRBJ2-3; a possible D gene is TRBD2 (5 bases). Germline CDR1 SGHAT, CDR2 FQNNGV. Deletions cut 0 bases from V and 4 bases from J, with 17 bases between. The CDR3 runs to 17 residues.

This clone was recorded only once. The chain uses TRBV7-8 and TRBJ2-2; D unclear. Germline lookup yields CDR1 SGHVS and CDR2 FQNEAQ. V was clipped by 7 bases and J by 4 bases, with 16 bases between them. This CDR3 is 15 amino acids long. The CDR3, as DNA: TGTGCCAGCAACCCAGAAGGCGCGGTCACCGGGGAGCTGTTTTTT. This gives the protein CASNPEGAVTGELFF.

The V call is TRBV10-2, the J call TRBJ1-2, with D possibly TRBD1 on 6 matching bases. The germline V and J ends were trimmed by 4 bases and 6 bases, with 12 bases remaining between them. The germline CDR1 and CDR2 sequences are WSHSY and SAAADI. The CDR3 extends over 13 amino acids. CDR3: CASSATGADGYTF. The CDR3 DNA follows: TGCGCCAGCAGTGCAACGGGGGCCGATGGCTACACCTTC.

V gene TRBV9 combines with J gene TRBJ2-3; 11 nucleotides line up with TRBD2. CDR3 size: 16 residues. Per the germline V gene, CDR1 is SGDLS and CDR2 is YYNGEE. With 3 bases clipped from V and 6 bases from J, the junction kept 9 bases outside the gene matches. The CDR3 protein is CASSAIAGGPGDTQYF. The DNA of the CDR3 is TGTGCCAGCAGCGCGATAGCGGGGGGGCCAGGTGATACGCAGTATTTT.

The V call is TRBV2, the J call TRBJ1-1; the D is unclear. Germline values: CDR1 SNHLY, CDR2 FYNNEI. This CDR3 comprises 14 residues. Trimming took off 5 bases at V and 6 bases at J, with 16 bases between the two ends. CDR3 coding DNA: TGTGCCAGCAGTAAACTACGGGGTCGGGCTGAAGCTTTCTTT. Its protein is CASSKLRGRAEAFF.

CDR3 loop: CASSLGPKVETQYF. CDR3 sequence (DNA): TGTGCCAGCAGCTTGGGCCCGAAGGTAGAGACCCAGTACTTC. The chain links TRBV5-4 to TRBJ2-5; D gene ambiguous. V was cut by 0 bases and J by 4 bases, with 10 bases left in between. CDR1 and CDR2 (germline): SGHNT, YYREEE (reference sequence). CDR3 size: 14 residues. The variable domain in full, with the rest retrieved from reference TRBV5-4 and TRBJ2-5, is ETGVTQSPTHLIKTRGQQVTLRCSSQSGHNTVSWYQQALGQGPQFIFQYYREEENGRGNFPPRFSGLQFPNYSSELNVNALELDDSALYLCASSLGPKVETQYFGPGTRLLVL.

This clone was observed many times. This chain links TRBV4-1 with TRBJ1-1; D might be TRBD1 (5 bases). The CDR3 runs 14 residues. Trimming pared 4 bases from V and 1 base from J, leaving 10 bases between. The germline V gene has CDR1 MGHRA and CDR2 YSYEKL. CDR3 region: CASSLRTSNTEAFF. The CDR3 nucleotides are TGCGCCAGCAGCCTAAGGACATCGAACACTGAAGCTTTCTTT.

The rearrangement uses TRBV6-1 and TRBJ1-6; D gene unclear. CDR1 is MNHNS, CDR2 SASEGT, per germline. Trimming pared 3 bases from V and 6 bases from J, leaving 9 bases between. The CDR3 covers 14 residues. In DNA, the CDR3 is TGTGCCAGCAGTGAGGCGGCTAGTAATTCACCCCTCCACTTT. Amino acids: CASSEAASNSPLHF.

This chain links TRBV5-1 with TRBJ2-5; 12 bases align to TRBD1. This CDR3 spans 16 amino acids. Per the germline V gene, CDR1 is SGHRS and CDR2 is YFSETQ. Losses at the gene ends were 4 bases for V and 0 bases for J; bases not matched to a gene: 4. The CDR3 coding sequence is TGCGCCAGCAGCGGGGGGACAGGGGGCTACCAAGAGACCCAGTACTTC. This gives the protein CASSGGTGGYQETQYF.

This clone was detected once. V and J are TRBV10-2 and TRBJ1-1; D may be TRBD1 (5 bases). Deletions cut 6 bases from V and 8 bases from J, with 19 bases between. The germline CDR1 and CDR2 sequences are WSHSY and SAAADI. The CDR3 has 14 residues. The CDR3 DNA follows: TGCGCCAGCAGACGGGTCCGGGGGAGAACGGAAGCTTTCTTT. Translated, it gives CASRRVRGRTEAFF.

The chain has TRBV6-5 and TRBJ2-6; D is unresolved. Germline CDR1 and CDR2: MNHEY and SVGAGI. The CDR3 covers 16 residues. Trimming pared 4 bases from V and 0 bases from J, leaving 10 bases between. The CDR3 sequence: CASSSGAFSGANVLTF. The CDR3 DNA follows: TGTGCCAGCAGTTCGGGCGCTTTCTCTGGGGCCAACGTCCTGACTTTC.

This chain links TRBV18 with TRBJ2-3; 9 bases align to TRBD1. This CDR3 region has 16 residues. CDR1 and CDR2 (germline): KGHSH, LQKENI. Germline trimming cut 4 bases from V and 1 base from J; bases unmatched to any gene: 6. The CDR3 here is CASSRGQGQGTDTQYF. CDR3 sequence (DNA): TGTGCCAGCTCACGCGGACAGGGGCAGGGCACAGATACGCAGTATTTT.

The rearrangement uses TRBV10-2 and TRBJ2-7; TRBD1 is a possible D gene (6 bases). The CDR3 is 13 residues long. Germline V lookup: CDR1 WSHSY, CDR2 SAAADI. Deletions cut 6 bases from V and 5 bases from J, with 14 bases between. The chain's CDR3 is CASRLQGEDEQYF. CDR3 sequence (DNA): TGCGCCAGCAGATTACAGGGAGAGGACGAGCAGTACTTC.

The rearrangement uses TRBV6-5 and TRBJ2-5; 8 bases match TRBD1. The CDR3 extends over 16 amino acids. Germline CDR1 and CDR2: MNHEY and SVGAGI. Germline trimming cut 2 bases from V and 2 bases from J; bases unmatched to any gene: 7. CDR3 in amino acids: CASSYRSTGEQETQYF. The CDR3, as DNA: TGTGCCAGCAGTTACAGGTCGACAGGGGAGCAAGAGACCCAGTACTTC.

This chain links TRBV6-6 with TRBJ1-6; maybe TRBD1 (5 bases). V was clipped by 4 bases and J by 0 bases, with 10 bases between them. Germline CDR1 is MNHNY and CDR2 is SVGAGI (reference sequence). The CDR3 is 16 residues long. CDR3 amino acids: CASSLGLSSYNSPLHF. CDR3 DNA sequence: TGTGCCAGCAGTTTGGGACTAAGCTCCTATAATTCACCCCTCCACTTT.

CDR3 protein: CSVDSGGQPQHF. DNA of the CDR3: TGCAGCGTTGACTCAGGTGGACAGCCCCAGCATTTT. V usage is TRBV29-1 and J usage is TRBJ1-5; the D is unclear. Looked up from germline, CDR1 is SQVTM and CDR2 is ANQGSEA. This CDR3 is built from 12 residues. Trimming shortened V by 3 bases and J by 7 bases, and 10 bases separated the two germline ends.